This is a list of T cell receptor beta chains from one sample in a study of beta chain features in type 1 diabetes. Only in-frame clones appear in the TCRdb table, and some are missing; sequencing was by immunoSEQ multiplex PCR. The sample includes 240,000 or so clones, around 68% seen only once; the top ten take about 0.051%. The specimen sequenced was naive CD4+ T cells from blood. The receptors shown here come from a man aged 30 to 45 in good health. CDR3s include the opening cysteine and the closing phenylalanine or tryptophan. Fields, in order: V gene, D gene, J gene, clone size, CDR3 DNA, CDR3 protein. A D gene is named only where the DNA matches it firmly. Where a row states a size, it is once, few, many or the class of an expanded clone; other rows omit it.

v_gene: TRBV9; d_gene: TRBD2; j_gene: TRBJ2-1; abundance: .; CDR3nt: TGTGCCAGCAACCCCACTGGGAGCGGGGTGGTGAATGAGCAGTTCTTC; CDR3aa: CASNPTGSGVVNEQFF
v_gene: TRBV28; d_gene: TRBD1; j_gene: TRBJ2-7; abundance: .; CDR3nt: TGTGCCAGCGGCCTGACAGGGCTCTTCTACGAGCAGTACTTC; CDR3aa: CASGLTGLFYEQYF
v_gene: TRBV7-6; d_gene: TRBD1; j_gene: TRBJ1-1; abundance: .; CDR3nt: TGTGCCAGCAGTCCGTCCCCGGGACAGTACACTGAAGCTTTCTTT; CDR3aa: CASSPSPGQYTEAFF
v_gene: TRBV28; d_gene: TRBD2; j_gene: TRBJ2-1; abundance: .; CDR3nt: TGTGCCAGCAGCCTAGTTGGCAGCGGGAGCAATGAGCAGTTCTTC; CDR3aa: CASSLVGSGSNEQFF
v_gene: TRBV29-1; d_gene: .; j_gene: TRBJ2-7; abundance: .; CDR3nt: TGCAGTATGCTAGAACGGGGCAGGGGTTCCGAGCAGTACTTC; CDR3aa: CSMLERGRGSEQYF
v_gene: TRBV30; d_gene: TRBD2; j_gene: TRBJ2-1; abundance: few; CDR3nt: TGTGCCTGGCGGCTAGCGGGGGCCTACAATGAGCAGTTCTTC; CDR3aa: CAWRLAGAYNEQFF
v_gene: TRBV6-5; d_gene: .; j_gene: TRBJ2-3; abundance: .; CDR3nt: TGTGCCAGCAGTTACTCGCCGCAGAGCACAGATACGCAGTATTTT; CDR3aa: CASSYSPQSTDTQYF
v_gene: TRBV9; d_gene: TRBD1; j_gene: TRBJ1-2; abundance: few; CDR3nt: TGTGCCAGCAGCGCTACAGGGGGCCTTGGCTACACCTTC; CDR3aa: CASSATGGLGYTF
v_gene: TRBV29-1; d_gene: .; j_gene: TRBJ1-2; abundance: .; CDR3nt: TGCAGCGCCCCCCTAGACACCTATGGCTACACCTTC; CDR3aa: CSAPLDTYGYTF
v_gene: TRBV5-1; d_gene: TRBD1; j_gene: TRBJ2-5; abundance: .; CDR3nt: TGCGCCAGCAGCTATGGACAGGGCGGAGAGACCCAGTACTTC; CDR3aa: CASSYGQGGETQYF
v_gene: TRBV29-1; d_gene: TRBD2; j_gene: TRBJ2-7; abundance: .; CDR3nt: TGCAGCGTTCAGGGAGGGAGGTACGAGCAGTACTTC; CDR3aa: CSVQGGRYEQYF
v_gene: TRBV10-2; d_gene: TRBD2; j_gene: TRBJ2-3; abundance: .; CDR3nt: TGCGCCAGCAGTGAGCAGCCGGGACTATTTACAGATACGCAGTATTTT; CDR3aa: CASSEQPGLFTDTQYF
v_gene: TRBV29-1; d_gene: .; j_gene: TRBJ2-4; abundance: .; CDR3nt: TGCAGCGTTGAAGATAGTTCCGGACGGATTCAGTACTTC; CDR3aa: CSVEDSSGRIQYF
v_gene: TRBV6-6; d_gene: TRBD2; j_gene: TRBJ2-1; abundance: .; CDR3nt: TGTGCCAGCAGTTCAGGACTAGCGGGCGACAATGAGCAGTTCTTC; CDR3aa: CASSSGLAGDNEQFF
v_gene: TRBV7-6; d_gene: .; j_gene: TRBJ2-3; abundance: .; CDR3nt: TGTGCCAGCAGCCGGGGTGTGGGAAACACAGATACGCAGTATTTT; CDR3aa: CASSRGVGNTDTQYF
v_gene: TRBV6-5; d_gene: .; j_gene: TRBJ2-1; abundance: .; CDR3nt: TGTGCCAGCAGTACGGGACTTCACTCCTACAATGAGCAGTTCTTC; CDR3aa: CASSTGLHSYNEQFF
v_gene: TRBV30; d_gene: .; j_gene: TRBJ2-2; abundance: .; CDR3nt: TGCGCCTGGACCCCGCCCTGGGACACAATCACCGGGGAGCTGTTTTTT; CDR3aa: CAWTPPWDTITGELFF
v_gene: TRBV2; d_gene: .; j_gene: TRBJ2-7; abundance: .; CDR3nt: TGTGCCAGCAGTGCCCTGTTGAGCGAGCAGTACTTC; CDR3aa: CASSALLSEQYF
v_gene: TRBV9; d_gene: .; j_gene: TRBJ1-1; abundance: .; CDR3nt: TGTGCCAGCAGCGAAGACCGGAACACTGAAGCTTTCTTT; CDR3aa: CASSEDRNTEAFF
v_gene: TRBV25-1; d_gene: .; j_gene: TRBJ1-5; abundance: .; CDR3nt: TGTGCCAGCAGTGAAGGGAATCAGCCCCAGCATTTT; CDR3aa: CASSEGNQPQHF
v_gene: TRBV28; d_gene: .; j_gene: TRBJ2-7; abundance: .; CDR3nt: TGTGCCCATGGTAGGGGGATCTACGAGCAGTACTTC; CDR3aa: CAHGRGIYEQYF
v_gene: TRBV9; d_gene: TRBD2; j_gene: TRBJ2-7; abundance: once; CDR3nt: TGTGCCAGCAGTGCCCGACTAGCGGGATCGAGCTACGAGCAGTACTTC; CDR3aa: CASSARLAGSSYEQYF
v_gene: TRBV25-1; d_gene: .; j_gene: TRBJ2-5; abundance: few; CDR3nt: TGTGCCAGCAGTGTCCACGAGACCCAGTACTTC; CDR3aa: CASSVHETQYF
v_gene: TRBV7-8; d_gene: .; j_gene: TRBJ1-6; abundance: .; CDR3nt: TGTGCCAGCAGCTTAATTCAGGCGCCCCTCCACTTT; CDR3aa: CASSLIQAPLHF
v_gene: TRBV7-2; d_gene: .; j_gene: TRBJ2-1; abundance: .; CDR3nt: TGTGCCAGCAACCCCGGGACGCTCGGCTACAATGAGCAGTTCTTC; CDR3aa: CASNPGTLGYNEQFF
v_gene: TRBV13; d_gene: .; j_gene: TRBJ2-7; abundance: .; CDR3nt: TGTGCCAGCAGCTTTCGACGGTACGAGCAGTACTTC; CDR3aa: CASSFRRYEQYF
v_gene: TRBV13; d_gene: .; j_gene: TRBJ2-1; abundance: .; CDR3nt: TGTGCCAGCAGCCTGACAAGTCTGAGCCATGAGCAGTTCTTC; CDR3aa: CASSLTSLSHEQFF
v_gene: TRBV6-1; d_gene: .; j_gene: TRBJ2-2; abundance: .; CDR3nt: TGTGCCAGCAGTGAAGCTTTGAACACCGGGGAGCTGTTTTTT; CDR3aa: CASSEALNTGELFF
v_gene: TRBV2; d_gene: .; j_gene: TRBJ1-1; abundance: .; CDR3nt: TGTGCCAGCGGGCTGATGAACACTGAAGCTTTCTTT; CDR3aa: CASGLMNTEAFF
v_gene: TRBV28; d_gene: .; j_gene: TRBJ2-7; abundance: .; CDR3nt: TGTGCCAGCAACAAACCCGGGATGAGCTCCTACGAGCAGTACTTC; CDR3aa: CASNKPGMSSYEQYF
v_gene: TRBV11-2; d_gene: .; j_gene: TRBJ2-7; abundance: once; CDR3nt: TGTGCCAGCAGCTCGTTGAGGGGGAGTAAACGCGAGCAGTACTTC; CDR3aa: CASSSLRGSKREQYF
v_gene: TRBV30; d_gene: .; j_gene: TRBJ2-1; abundance: .; CDR3nt: TGTGCCTGGAGTGTATTGAACGCGCAGTTCTTC; CDR3aa: CAWSVLNAQFF
v_gene: TRBV7-2; d_gene: .; j_gene: TRBJ2-4; abundance: few; CDR3nt: TGTGCCAGCAGCTTAGGGCCCAGCACAAACATTCAGTACTTC; CDR3aa: CASSLGPSTNIQYF
v_gene: TRBV30; d_gene: .; j_gene: TRBJ1-2; abundance: .; CDR3nt: TGTGCCTGGAGTGTAGTATCCCACGGCTACACCTTC; CDR3aa: CAWSVVSHGYTF
v_gene: TRBV18; d_gene: .; j_gene: TRBJ2-2; abundance: .; CDR3nt: TGTGCCAGCTCACCTCGGGACGTGAGGACCGGGGAGCTGTTTTTT; CDR3aa: CASSPRDVRTGELFF
v_gene: TRBV7-2; d_gene: .; j_gene: TRBJ1-2; abundance: .; CDR3nt: TGTGCCAGCATCAAAAAGTCAGGGCTGAATTATGGCTACACCTTC; CDR3aa: CASIKKSGLNYGYTF
v_gene: TRBV28; d_gene: .; j_gene: TRBJ2-5; abundance: .; CDR3nt: TGTGCCAGCAGTAAGGGTGGGACCCAGTACTTC; CDR3aa: CASSKGGTQYF
v_gene: TRBV2; d_gene: TRBD1; j_gene: TRBJ2-5; abundance: .; CDR3nt: TGTGCCAGCAGGACAGGGACACTTGAGGAGACCCAGTACTTC; CDR3aa: CASRTGTLEETQYF
v_gene: TRBV28; d_gene: .; j_gene: TRBJ2-4; abundance: .; CDR3nt: TGTGCCAGCAGTTTCTGGGGGCTGGGGGCCAAAAACATTCAGTACTTC; CDR3aa: CASSFWGLGAKNIQYF
v_gene: TRBV9; d_gene: .; j_gene: TRBJ2-3; abundance: .; CDR3nt: TGTGCCAGCAGCGTAGAGGTACTGGGAGGAGCTCATACGCAGTATTTT; CDR3aa: CASSVEVLGGAHTQYF
v_gene: TRBV28; d_gene: .; j_gene: TRBJ2-5; abundance: once; CDR3nt: TGTGCCAGCAGGCCGGGGGGCCCGGTTCAAGAGACCCAGTACTTC; CDR3aa: CASRPGGPVQETQYF
v_gene: TRBV5-1; d_gene: .; j_gene: TRBJ2-5; abundance: .; CDR3nt: TGCGCCAGCAGCTTGGGTCTCCAAGAGACCCAGTACTTC; CDR3aa: CASSLGLQETQYF
v_gene: TRBV30; d_gene: TRBD1; j_gene: TRBJ2-7; abundance: .; CDR3nt: TGTGCCTGGAGTGCCGGGGACAGGCGGGACGAGCAGTACTTC; CDR3aa: CAWSAGDRRDEQYF
v_gene: TRBV5-1; d_gene: .; j_gene: TRBJ2-5; abundance: .; CDR3nt: TGCGCCAGCAGCTTGGGTCGGGCCCAAGAGACCCAGTACTTC; CDR3aa: CASSLGRAQETQYF
v_gene: TRBV9; d_gene: .; j_gene: TRBJ1-5; abundance: .; CDR3nt: TGTGCCAGCAGTCAGACCGCTGGCAATCAGCCCCAGCATTTT; CDR3aa: CASSQTAGNQPQHF
v_gene: TRBV18; d_gene: .; j_gene: TRBJ2-7; abundance: few; CDR3nt: TGTGCCAGCTCACCACCTTCACAGCCCTCCTACGAGCAGTACTTC; CDR3aa: CASSPPSQPSYEQYF
v_gene: TRBV5-6; d_gene: .; j_gene: TRBJ2-3; abundance: .; CDR3nt: TGTGCCAGCAGCGCCACAGGAATAAGGCAGTATTTT; CDR3aa: CASSATGIRQYF
v_gene: TRBV7-8; d_gene: TRBD1; j_gene: TRBJ2-1; abundance: .; CDR3nt: TGTGCCAGCAGGATGGACAGGTACAATGAGCAGTTCTTC; CDR3aa: CASRMDRYNEQFF
v_gene: TRBV9; d_gene: .; j_gene: TRBJ2-5; abundance: .; CDR3nt: TGTGCCAGCAGCGAAGGGCTGGGGGATCAAGAGACCCAGTACTTC; CDR3aa: CASSEGLGDQETQYF
v_gene: TRBV9; d_gene: .; j_gene: TRBJ2-1; abundance: .; CDR3nt: TGTGCCAGCAGCGTAGAGTCGCACTCCTACAATGAGCAGTTCTTC; CDR3aa: CASSVESHSYNEQFF
v_gene: TRBV7-8; d_gene: .; j_gene: TRBJ2-7; abundance: .; CDR3nt: TGTGCCAGCAGCTTAGGCGGGTACAGTTCCTACGAGCAGTACTTC; CDR3aa: CASSLGGYSSYEQYF
v_gene: TRBV15; d_gene: TRBD1; j_gene: TRBJ1-5; abundance: .; CDR3nt: TGTGCCACCAGCAAAAGGGCCAGGGGGATTAATCAGCCCCAGCATTTT; CDR3aa: CATSKRARGINQPQHF
v_gene: TRBV28; d_gene: TRBD2; j_gene: TRBJ2-7; abundance: .; CDR3nt: TGTGCCAGCACCCGTCAAGCGGGAATCGAGCAGTACTTC; CDR3aa: CASTRQAGIEQYF
v_gene: TRBV30; d_gene: TRBD1; j_gene: TRBJ1-1; abundance: .; CDR3nt: TGTGCCGGATACAGGGGGCTGACTGAAGCTTTCTTT; CDR3aa: CAGYRGLTEAFF
v_gene: TRBV30; d_gene: .; j_gene: TRBJ1-2; abundance: .; CDR3nt: TGTGCCTGGAGTTCACCAGGGAACTATGGCTACACCTTC; CDR3aa: CAWSSPGNYGYTF
v_gene: TRBV7-2; d_gene: .; j_gene: TRBJ2-3; abundance: few; CDR3nt: TGTGCCAGCAGCTTAGCGGGGTACACAGATACGCAGTATTTT; CDR3aa: CASSLAGYTDTQYF
v_gene: TRBV29-1; d_gene: .; j_gene: TRBJ1-3; abundance: few; CDR3nt: TGCAGCGTCGAAGGGCCCCGCTCTGGAAACACCATATATTTT; CDR3aa: CSVEGPRSGNTIYF
v_gene: TRBV30; d_gene: .; j_gene: TRBJ2-3; abundance: .; CDR3nt: TGTGCCTGGAGGGTAGCGCGAAGCACAGATACGCAGTATTTT; CDR3aa: CAWRVARSTDTQYF
v_gene: TRBV6-5; d_gene: .; j_gene: TRBJ2-3; abundance: few; CDR3nt: TGTGCCAGCAGTTACCCGGATGAGGCGGGCCAAGATACGCAGTATTTT; CDR3aa: CASSYPDEAGQDTQYF